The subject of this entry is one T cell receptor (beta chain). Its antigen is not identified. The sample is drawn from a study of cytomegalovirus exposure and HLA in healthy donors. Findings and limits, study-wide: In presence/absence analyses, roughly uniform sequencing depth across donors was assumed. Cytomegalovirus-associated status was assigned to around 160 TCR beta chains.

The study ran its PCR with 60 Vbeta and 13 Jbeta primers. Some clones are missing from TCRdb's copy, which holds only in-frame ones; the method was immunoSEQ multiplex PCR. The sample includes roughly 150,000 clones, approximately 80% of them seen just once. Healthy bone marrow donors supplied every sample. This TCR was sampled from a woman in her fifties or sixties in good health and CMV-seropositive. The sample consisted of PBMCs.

CDR3 loop: CASSLRGQDEQFF. For the CDR3, the DNA is TGTGCCAGCAGCTTAAGGGGTCAGGATGAGCAGTTCTTC. The chain carries TRBV7-6 and TRBJ2-1; TRBD1 might be the D (5 bases). The germline V gene has CDR1 SGHVS and CDR2 FNYEAQ. CDR3 size: 13 residues. V shed 2 bases and J shed 8 bases, with 10 bases lying between them.